The 9 T cell receptor beta chains given below trace back to one sample, sequenced in a study of siplizumab effects on memory and regulatory T cells. Libraries were prepared by immunoSEQ multiplex PCR; TCRdb keeps only in-frame clonotypes and omits some of them. The sample records 70,000 to 95,000 clones, roughly 97% being singletons. Sequencing was carried out using naive CD4+ T cells sorted from blood. The receptor source for this set is a human donor in good health.

This clone was seen a single time. The genes are TRBV7-2 and TRBJ2-5; maybe TRBD1 (5 bases). The length of the CDR3 is 15 residues. Germline V lookup: CDR1 SGHTA, CDR2 FQGNSA. Between the trimmed V and J ends, which lost 2 bases and 3 bases, there was a span of 13 bases. The CDR3 spells CASSLSPGSEETQYF. For the CDR3, the DNA is TGTGCCAGCAGCTTATCTCCAGGGTCGGAAGAGACCCAGTACTTC. The whole variable domain, remainder taken from reference TRBV7-2 and TRBJ2-5, is GAGVSQSPSNKVTEKGKDVELRCDPISGHTALYWYRQSLGQGLEFLIYFQGNSAPDKSGLPSDRFSAERTGGSVSTLTIQRTQQEDSAVYLCASSLSPGSEETQYFGPGTRLLVL.

V and J are TRBV9 and TRBJ1-2; D gene unclear. This CDR3 has 13 residues. V was clipped by 0 bases and J by 6 bases, with 9 bases between them. The germline V gene encodes CDR1 SGDLS and CDR2 YYNGEE. In DNA form, the CDR3 reads TGTGCCAGCAGCGTAGCGGGGAGGGATGGCTACACCTTC. Its protein is CASSVAGRDGYTF.

The chain carries TRBV15 and TRBJ1-2; D is undetermined. Trimming cost V 1 base and J 5 bases, with 14 bases left between them. The CDR3 runs to 15 residues. Germline V gives CDR1 LNHNV, CDR2 YYDKDF (reference sequence). CDR3 sequence: CATSRAGSGDYGYTF. Here the CDR3 DNA reads TGTGCCACCAGCAGAGCTGGCAGCGGGGATTATGGCTACACCTTC. The full variable domain, its missing parts supplied by reference TRBV15 and TRBJ1-2, is DAMVIQNPRYQVTQFGKPVTLSCSQTLNHNVMYWYQQKSSQAPKLLFHYYDKDFNNEADTPDNFQSRRPNTSFCFLDIRSPGLGDTAMYLCATSRAGSGDYGYTFGSGTRLTVV.

J is TRBJ2-7 and V is TRBV2, with 8 bases matching TRBD1. Germline V CDR1 and CDR2: SNHLY, FYNNEI. CDR3 length equals 16 residues. J lost 5 bases, V lost 7 bases, and 16 bases had no gene match. CDR3 in DNA: TGTGCCAGCACCTCCCTTGACAGGGGCGTTAAAGACGAGCAGTACTTC. This encodes CASTSLDRGVKDEQYF.

This clone occurred a few times. The chain combines TRBV10-1 with TRBJ1-1, with TRBD1 as a possible D gene (6 bases). The V gene's germline CDR1 is WNHNN and CDR2 SYGVQD (reference sequence). V was shortened by 6 bases and J by 3 bases, with 14 bases between the two germline ends. The length of the CDR3 is 14 residues. The CDR3 DNA follows: TGCGCCAGCAGCCAGGGACCAGGGGACACTGAAGCTTTCTTT. Translating it yields CASSQGPGDTEAFF.

This rearrangement joins TRBV18 to TRBJ1-6; D is unresolved. The germline CDR1 and CDR2 sequences are KGHSH and LQKENI. The germline V and J ends were trimmed by 6 bases and 8 bases, with 11 bases remaining between them. CDR3 length: 13 residues. The CDR3 loop is CASSPNTDSPLHF. In nucleotides, the CDR3 is TGTGCCAGCTCCCCTAACACAGATTCACCCCTCCACTTT.

The rearrangement uses TRBV4-3 and TRBJ2-7; 8 positions match TRBD2. The germline V gene has CDR1 LGHNA and CDR2 YSLEER. The CDR3 sequence is 15 residues long. V was clipped by 2 bases and J by 2 bases; unmatched bases: 5. The CDR3 protein is CASSQFAGGTYEQYF. CDR3 DNA sequence: TGCGCCAGCAGCCAATTTGCGGGGGGCACCTACGAGCAGTACTTC.

The chain couples TRBV5-1 to TRBJ2-1; D remains ambiguous. Deletions cut 0 bases from V and 6 bases from J, with 4 bases between. CDR3 length: 12 residues. The germline gives CDR1 SGHRS, CDR2 YFSETQ. The CDR3 DNA reads as TGCGCCAGCAGCTTGGACGGCAATGAGCAGTTCTTC. Amino acid sequence: CASSLDGNEQFF.

The V gene is TRBV29-1, the J gene TRBJ1-2; the D gene is possibly TRBD1 (5 bases). Germline V gene lookup returns CDR1 SQVTM and CDR2 ANQGSEA. This CDR3 contains 12 residues. Trimming pared 4 bases from V and 4 bases from J, leaving 10 bases between. CDR3 sequence: CSVVDGTYGYTF. CDR3 in DNA: TGCAGCGTTGTAGACGGGACCTATGGCTACACCTTC.